The rows below give T cell receptor beta chains drawn from one sample of a study of control samples from healthy donors and cancer patients. Assay: immunoSEQ multiplex PCR; the TCRdb copy retains only in-frame clones and omits some. The sample carries fewer than 95,000 clones, 70% to 90% recorded once. Source material: blood. All receptors come from a woman aged 40 to 50 in good health. The CDR3 runs from the conserved cysteine through the conserved F or W. A D gene is named only where the DNA matches it firmly. Clone size appears in some rows only: once, few, many, or a class for an expanded clone.

length,V,size,D,J,DNA,CDR3
15,TRBV19,.,.,TRBJ1-3,TGTGCCAGTAGTATAGGGGGCTCCTCTGGAAACACCATATATTTT,CASSIGGSSGNTIYF
16,TRBV4-1,.,TRBD1,TRBJ1-2,TGCGCCAGCAGCCAACTCCCAGGGGGCGCATCCTATGGCTACACCTTC,CASSQLPGGASYGYTF
13,TRBV24-1,.,.,TRBJ1-5,TGTGCCACCAGTGATCAGTTGGACCAGCCCCAGCATTTT,CATSDQLDQPQHF
16,TRBV4-3,.,TRBD2,TRBJ2-3,TGCGCCAGCAGCCCATGGGGGGGGGAAAGCACAGATACGCAGTATTTT,CASSPWGGESTDTQYF
15,TRBV19,few,TRBD2,TRBJ2-7,TGTGCCAGTAGTATAGCAGGGACTAGTTCCTACGAGCAGTACTTC,CASSIAGTSSYEQYF
15,TRBV27,.,TRBD1,TRBJ1-2,TGTGCCAGCAGTTTTCATCAGGGGGCTAACTATGGCTACACCTTC,CASSFHQGANYGYTF
14,TRBV15,once,.,TRBJ2-5,TGTGCCACCAGCAGACAAACATTTCAAGAGACCCAGTACTTC,CATSRQTFQETQYF
14,TRBV7-9,.,.,TRBJ2-5,TGTGCCAGCAGCTTTTGGGGCAGGGAAGAGACCCAGTACTTC,CASSFWGREETQYF
14,TRBV21-1,.,.,TRBJ1-1,TGTGCCAGCAGCAAAGCGGCGCAGAACACTGAAGCTTTCTTT,CASSKAAQNTEAFF
13,TRBV19,few,.,TRBJ2-3,TGTGCCAGTAGTATAGATCCAACAGATACGCAGTATTTT,CASSIDPTDTQYF
14,TRBV23-1,.,.,TRBJ2-7,TGCGCCAGCAGTCAAACAGGGTACACCTACGAGCAGTACTTC,CASSQTGYTYEQYF
19,TRBV5-4,.,.,TRBJ2-1,TGTGCCAGCAGCTTGGGGGCTACTACGGGACTCGGGCTTTACAATGAGCAGTTCTTC,CASSLGATTGLGLYNEQFF
12,TRBV7-2,.,TRBD1,TRBJ1-1,TGTGCCAGCAGCCATGGACAGGGGAGGGCTTTCTTT,CASSHGQGRAFF
15,TRBV6-6,.,TRBD1,TRBJ2-7,TGTGCCAGCAGTAACGGACAGGTAGAGGGCTACGAGCAGTACTTC,CASSNGQVEGYEQYF
12,TRBV7-9,few,.,TRBJ2-3,TGTGCCAGCAGCTTATTAGGTGATACGCAGTATTTT,CASSLLGDTQYF
14,TRBV15,.,.,TRBJ1-3,TGTGCCACCAGCAGAATAGGGTCTGGAAACACCATATATTTT,CATSRIGSGNTIYF
17,TRBV7-2,.,TRBD2,TRBJ2-1,TGTGCCAGCAGCCTCGCCGGAGGGAGCGGGGGGATCAATGAGCAGTTCTTC,CASSLAGGSGGINEQFF
15,TRBV6-6,.,TRBD1,TRBJ1-2,TGTGCCAGCAGACCTAACCAGGGGGCGGGCTATGGCTACACCTTC,CASRPNQGAGYGYTF
16,TRBV3-1/TRBV3-2,.,TRBD1,TRBJ1-2,TGTGCCAGCAGCCAAGAGGGAAGGGGGCGCGGCTATGGCTACACCTTC,CASSQEGRGRGYGYTF
14,TRBV19,.,TRBD1,TRBJ1-5,TGTGCCAGCATCGGACAGGGTAGCAATCAGCCCCAGCATTTT,CASIGQGSNQPQHF
14,TRBV3-1/TRBV3-2,.,TRBD1,TRBJ1-2,TGTGCCAGCAGCCAAGATCGACAGGGGAATGGCTACACCTTC,CASSQDRQGNGYTF
16,TRBV3-1/TRBV3-2,few,.,TRBJ2-2,TGTGCCAGCAGCCCGCTGGCACAGGGAGTAACCGGGGAGCTGTTTTTT,CASSPLAQGVTGELFF
15,TRBV6-5,.,TRBD1,TRBJ1-5,TGTGCCAGCATCTTCAGGGGGGCTCTAAATCAGCCCCAGCATTTT,CASIFRGALNQPQHF
11,TRBV12-3/TRBV12-4,.,.,TRBJ2-4,TGTGCCAGCAGTCTAAAAAACATTCAGTACTTC,CASSLKNIQYF
16,TRBV19,.,.,TRBJ1-1,TGTGCCAGTAGTATAGATAAAGGGGCGCGGTACACTGAAGCTTTCTTT,CASSIDKGARYTEAFF
15,TRBV5-1,.,.,TRBJ1-1,TGCGCCAGCAGCTTCCCAGGGGAAGGACTCGGTGGAGCTTTCTTT,CASSFPGEGLGGAFF
15,TRBV7-2,once,.,TRBJ1-3,TGTGCCAGCAGCTTAACAGGGAGCTCTGGAAACACCATATATTTT,CASSLTGSSGNTIYF
13,TRBV2,.,.,TRBJ1-2,TGTGCCAGCAGTGAAGCGGCTAACTATGGCTACACCTTC,CASSEAANYGYTF
13,TRBV6-5,.,.,TRBJ1-2,TGTGCCAGCACCCCAAGGGGGGGCGATGGCTACACCTTC,CASTPRGGDGYTF
11,TRBV20-1,.,.,TRBJ1-1,TGCAGTGCTAGCTTGGGAAGGGAAGCTTTCTTT,CSASLGREAFF